The rows below give T cell receptor beta chains drawn from one sample of a study of OX40 agonist ivuxolimab in advanced cancers. Only in-frame clones appear in the TCRdb table, and some are missing; sequencing was by immunoSEQ multiplex PCR. Altogether approximately 68,000 clones are present, roughly 86% being singletons, with the ten largest covering approximately 0.72%. Source: CD4+ or CD8+ T cells sorted from blood, taken in a trial of the OX40 agonist ivuxolimab. Source of these receptors: an adult with an advanced solid tumor such as melanoma, head and neck, liver or kidney cancer. CDR3s include the opening cysteine and the closing phenylalanine or tryptophan. D genes are given only for firm matches. For some rows the clone size is stated as once, few or many, or as a class when expanded; others skip it.

abundance: NA
v_gene: TRBV5-6
j_gene: TRBJ2-7
d_gene: NA
CDR3aa: CASSWPPRPEQYF
CDR3nt: TGTGCCAGCAGCTGGCCCCCACGTCCGGAGCAGTACTTC

abundance: NA
v_gene: TRBV6-5
j_gene: TRBJ1-3
d_gene: NA
CDR3aa: CASRNGGTGNTIYF
CDR3nt: TGTGCCAGCAGAAACGGGGGTACTGGAAACACCATATATTTT

abundance: NA
v_gene: TRBV10-3
j_gene: TRBJ2-1
d_gene: NA
CDR3aa: CAISPRSGSSYNEQFF
CDR3nt: TGTGCCATCAGTCCGAGGTCGGGGAGCTCCTACAATGAGCAGTTCTTC

abundance: NA
v_gene: TRBV28
j_gene: TRBJ1-4
d_gene: TRBD1
CDR3aa: CATTGGWSEKLFF
CDR3nt: TGTGCCACCACAGGGGGTTGGAGTGAAAAACTGTTTTTT

abundance: once
v_gene: TRBV5-1
j_gene: TRBJ1-1
d_gene: NA
CDR3aa: CASSLGGQAGTEAFF
CDR3nt: TGCGCCAGCAGCTTGGGAGGGCAGGCTGGCACTGAAGCTTTCTTT

abundance: NA
v_gene: TRBV7-2
j_gene: TRBJ2-7
d_gene: TRBD2
CDR3aa: CASSYSALASYEQYF
CDR3nt: TGTGCCAGCAGCTACTCAGCACTAGCGTCCTACGAGCAGTACTTC

abundance: NA
v_gene: TRBV6-5
j_gene: TRBJ1-1
d_gene: NA
CDR3aa: CASSGLYTEAFF
CDR3nt: TGTGCCAGCAGTGGACTTTACACTGAAGCTTTCTTT

abundance: NA
v_gene: TRBV4-1
j_gene: TRBJ2-3
d_gene: NA
CDR3aa: CAASRGGTDTQYF
CDR3nt: TGCGCGGCTTCTAGGGGCGGCACAGATACGCAGTATTTT

abundance: NA
v_gene: TRBV7-9
j_gene: TRBJ2-6
d_gene: NA
CDR3aa: CASSISGANVLTF
CDR3nt: TGTGCCAGCAGCATCTCTGGGGCCAACGTCCTGACTTTC

abundance: NA
v_gene: TRBV6-6
j_gene: TRBJ2-1
d_gene: TRBD2
CDR3aa: CASSSRRGDNEQFF
CDR3nt: TGTGCCAGCAGTTCGCGGCGGGGGGACAATGAGCAGTTCTTC

abundance: NA
v_gene: TRBV18
j_gene: TRBJ1-5
d_gene: NA
CDR3aa: CASSRDVNQPQHF
CDR3nt: TGTGCCAGCTCAAGGGACGTCAATCAGCCCCAGCATTTT

abundance: NA
v_gene: TRBV6-1
j_gene: TRBJ1-1
d_gene: NA
CDR3aa: CATHLKLNTEAFF
CDR3nt: TGTGCCACCCATTTAAAATTGAACACTGAAGCTTTCTTT

abundance: NA
v_gene: TRBV5-1
j_gene: TRBJ2-7
d_gene: TRBD2
CDR3aa: CASSPGTSDSYEQYF
CDR3nt: TGCGCCAGCAGCCCCGGGACTAGCGATTCCTACGAGCAGTACTTC

abundance: NA
v_gene: TRBV19
j_gene: TRBJ2-7
d_gene: TRBD2
CDR3aa: CASRRLAGGDEQYF
CDR3nt: TGTGCCAGTAGACGACTAGCGGGGGGCGACGAGCAGTACTTC

abundance: NA
v_gene: TRBV28
j_gene: TRBJ1-2
d_gene: NA
CDR3aa: CASTLDGTAYGYTF
CDR3nt: TGTGCCAGCACCTTGGACGGGACGGCGTATGGCTACACCTTC

abundance: once
v_gene: TRBV25-1
j_gene: TRBJ1-2
d_gene: NA
CDR3aa: CASSEYSGRSYGYTF
CDR3nt: TGTGCCAGCAGTGAATATTCGGGGCGTAGCTATGGCTACACCTTC

abundance: NA
v_gene: TRBV2
j_gene: TRBJ1-5
d_gene: NA
CDR3aa: CASRGLGLNQPQHF
CDR3nt: TGTGCCAGCAGGGGCCTAGGCCTTAATCAGCCCCAGCATTTT

abundance: NA
v_gene: TRBV19
j_gene: TRBJ2-3
d_gene: NA
CDR3aa: CASSALYTDTQYF
CDR3nt: TGTGCCAGTAGTGCATTATACACAGATACGCAGTATTTT

abundance: few
v_gene: TRBV10-1
j_gene: TRBJ1-1
d_gene: NA
CDR3aa: CASRQSMNTEAFF
CDR3nt: TGCGCCAGCAGACAGAGCATGAACACTGAAGCTTTCTTT

abundance: NA
v_gene: TRBV5-1
j_gene: TRBJ1-1
d_gene: NA
CDR3aa: CASSLRTGTEAFF
CDR3nt: TGCGCCAGCAGCCTAAGGACGGGGACTGAAGCTTTCTTT

abundance: NA
v_gene: TRBV2
j_gene: TRBJ2-5
d_gene: TRBD1
CDR3aa: CASRDGQGAGETQYF
CDR3nt: TGTGCCAGCAGGGACGGACAGGGGGCTGGGGAGACCCAGTACTTC

abundance: NA
v_gene: TRBV5-1
j_gene: TRBJ1-2
d_gene: TRBD1
CDR3aa: CASSSTGGSYGYTF
CDR3nt: TGCGCCAGCAGCTCCACAGGGGGCAGCTATGGCTACACCTTC